The TCR beta chain under discussion was sequenced for a study of blood T cell repertoires in COVID-19. The CDR3 is 15 residues long. J was trimmed by 3 bases and V by 4 bases; bases with no gene match: 6. Germline CDR1 and CDR2: LNHDA and SQIVND (reference sequence). The method was immunoSEQ multiplex PCR; TCRdb's version includes in-frame clones alone and lacks a portion of them. The top ten clones hold roughly an eighth of a sample with around 250,000 clones, 86% of them seen once. The sequence was collected from a man at least 80 years old with acute or convalescent COVID-19. The material sequenced was peripheral blood. V usage is TRBV19 and J usage is TRBJ2-1; TRBD2 agrees at 7 bases. The CDR3 here is CASSSRDYVYNEQFF. In DNA form, the CDR3 reads TGTGCCAGTAGTAGCCGGGACTACGTCTACAATGAGCAGTTCTTC.